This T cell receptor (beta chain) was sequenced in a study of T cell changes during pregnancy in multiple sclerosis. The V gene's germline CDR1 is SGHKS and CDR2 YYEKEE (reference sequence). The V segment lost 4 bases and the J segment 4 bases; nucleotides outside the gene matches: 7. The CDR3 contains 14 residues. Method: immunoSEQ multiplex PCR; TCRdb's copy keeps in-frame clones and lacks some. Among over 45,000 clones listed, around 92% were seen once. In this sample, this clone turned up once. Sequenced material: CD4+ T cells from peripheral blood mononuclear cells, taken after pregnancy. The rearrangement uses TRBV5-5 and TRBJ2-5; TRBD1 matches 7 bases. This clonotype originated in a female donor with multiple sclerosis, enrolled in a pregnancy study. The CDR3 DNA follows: TGTGCCAGCAGCGTGGGGACAGTTCGAGAGACCCAGTACTTC. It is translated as CASSVGTVRETQYF.